Reported below is one TCR beta chain. The data were taken from a study of PD-L1 blockade in urothelial cancer. Sequenced by immunoSEQ multiplex PCR; TCRdb stores in-frame clones only, minus some. The data hold roughly 90,000 clones, with 90% to 95% observed a single time. V lost 0 bases to trimming and J lost 1 base, with 13 bases between them. CDR3 size: 16 residues. Germline values: CDR1 GTSNPN, CDR2 SVGIG (reference sequence). The source is a man aged 60-69 years with urothelial cancer. The chain has TRBV30 and TRBJ1-3, with a weak D call TRBD1 (5 bases). Sample: PBMCs, taken around atezolizumab (anti-PD-L1) treatment. The DNA for the CDR3 is TGTGCCTGGAGTGTACCCGCAGGGAAGTCTGGAAACACCATATATTTT. Residues: CAWSVPAGKSGNTIYF.